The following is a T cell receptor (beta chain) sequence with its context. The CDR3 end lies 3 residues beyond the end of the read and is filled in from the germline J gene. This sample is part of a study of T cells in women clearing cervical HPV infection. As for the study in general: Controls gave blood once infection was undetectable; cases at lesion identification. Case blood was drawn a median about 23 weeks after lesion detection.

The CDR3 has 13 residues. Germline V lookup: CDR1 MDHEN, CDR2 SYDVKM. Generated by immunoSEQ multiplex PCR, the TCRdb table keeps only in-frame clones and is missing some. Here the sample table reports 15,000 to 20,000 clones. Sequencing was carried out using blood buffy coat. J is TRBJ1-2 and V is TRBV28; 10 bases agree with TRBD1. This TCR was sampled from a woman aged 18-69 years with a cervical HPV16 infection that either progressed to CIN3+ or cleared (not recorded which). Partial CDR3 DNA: TGTGCCAGCACCAGGGACAGGGGTAAAGAC. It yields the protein CASTRDRGKD. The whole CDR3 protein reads CASTRDRGKDYTF.